This note documents a single T cell receptor (beta chain) sequence. Its antigen is still unknown. The assay was immunoSEQ multiplex PCR, and TCRdb's table has in-frame clones only and misses some. Altogether under 150,000 clones are present, about 88% being singletons, with the ten largest covering approximately 2.4%. This sample stems from a study of T cell responses to AZD1222 COVID-19 vaccine. Broader study findings: Of the AZD1222 recipients, only 5 to 7 were seropositive at baseline. CD4 TCRs covered the whole spike, strongest at regions 160-218 and 743-854. Repertoires were obtained only post-peak T cell response. With two AZD1222 doses given, Spike-specific TCR breadth and depth both rose.

The CDR3 loop spans 17 amino acids. Germline V lookup: CDR1 MNHEY, CDR2 SMNVEV (reference sequence). Between the trimmed V and J ends, which lost 4 bases and 2 bases, there was a span of 21 bases. This receptor was identified in an adult in good health. The sample here was peripheral blood, taken on day 0 of AZD1222 vaccination. This chain connects TRBV27 to TRBJ2-7; D not certain. CDR3 bases: TGTGCCAGCAGTTACCACTCGAACAGATTACCTCCCTACGAGCAGTACTTC. This translates into CASSYHSNRLPPYEQYF.